The 8 T cell receptor beta chains in this list originate from one sample, sequenced in a study of neoadjuvant anti-PD-1 for oral cavity cancer. This table comes from immunoSEQ multiplex PCR, and its TCRdb copy is limited to in-frame clones, with some not included. Of roughly 13,000 clones listed, about two thirds are singletons. Sequencing was performed on PBMCs, taken before nivolumab (anti-PD-1) treatment. These TCRs come from a person aged 35 to 85 with oral cavity squamous cell carcinoma.

The chain recombines TRBV10-3 with TRBJ2-7; D remains unclear. Germline V CDR1 and CDR2: ENHRY, SYGVKD. The CDR3 length is 12 residues. Trimming shortened V by 0 bases and J by 6 bases, and 6 bases separated the two germline ends. The CDR3 nucleotides read TGTGCCATCAGTGAGTCAGCCTCCGAGCAGTACTTC. Protein: CAISESASEQYF.

The chain links TRBV7-2 to TRBJ2-7; TRBD1 matches 11 bases. V was clipped by 3 bases and J by 7 bases; unmatched bases: 2. In germline, CDR1 is SGHTA, CDR2 FQGNSA. There are 13 residues in the CDR3. CDR3 in amino acids: CASSFGTGGEQYF. In DNA form, the CDR3 reads TGTGCCAGCAGCTTTGGGACAGGGGGGGAGCAGTACTTC.

This clone came up once. V usage is TRBV5-1 and J usage is TRBJ1-1, with D unresolved. Germline assignment: CDR1 SGHRS and CDR2 YFSETQ. The V and J ends lost 1 base and 1 base respectively, with 5 bases between them. The CDR3 contains 13 residues. The CDR3 nucleotides read TGCGCCAGCAGCTTGCAGCAGAACACTGAAGCTTTCTTT. Translated, it gives CASSLQQNTEAFF.

The V gene is TRBV6-1, the J gene TRBJ2-7; no reliable D call. V was cut by 2 bases and J by 1 base, with 3 bases left in between. The CDR3 runs 12 residues. Germline CDR1 is MNHNS and CDR2 is SASEGT. The CDR3: CASSERSYEQYF. The DNA for the CDR3 is TGTGCCAGCAGTGAAAGGTCCTACGAGCAGTACTTC.

The rearrangement joins TRBV27 to TRBJ1-2; D is ambiguous. The ends were cut back, 4 bases at V and 4 bases at J, with 16 bases in the middle. This CDR3 is 15 amino acids long. CDR1 is MNHEY and CDR2 is SMNVEV in the germline V gene (reference sequence). The CDR3 loop is CASSSQPSLPYGYTF. The CDR3 bases are TGTGCCAGCAGTTCACAGCCTAGTCTTCCCTATGGCTACACCTTC.

This clone was picked up a small number of times. The chain employs TRBV6-1 and TRBJ1-2; 8 nucleotides match TRBD1. J was trimmed by 4 bases and V by 4 bases; bases with no gene match: 14. CDR3 size: 17 residues. Germline-derived CDR1 and CDR2 are MNHNS and SASEGT. In DNA form, the CDR3 reads TGTGCCAGCAGTGCCTCGAGAGGTGGACAGGGTTTCTATGGCTACACCTTC. Encoded protein: CASSASRGGQGFYGYTF.

This sequence joins TRBV5-1 and TRBJ1-1; 9 positions agree with TRBD1. Trimming at V came to 4 bases and at J to 11 bases, leaving 12 bases not matched to a gene. The CDR3 contains 14 residues. Germline CDR1 and CDR2: SGHRS and YFSETQ. CDR3 sequence reads: CASSPEAGQGVAFF. DNA for the CDR3: TGCGCCAGCAGCCCAGAAGCGGGACAGGGAGTGGCTTTCTTT.

The chain links TRBV30 to TRBJ1-1; perhaps TRBD1 as D (6 bases). The germline V gene encodes CDR1 GTSNPN and CDR2 SVGIG (reference sequence). Trimming took off 0 bases at V and 3 bases at J, with 14 bases between the two ends. This CDR3 contains 15 residues. In nucleotides, the CDR3 is TGTGCCTGGAGTGTACTTGACAGGAGGGACACTGAAGCTTTCTTT. This sequence encodes CAWSVLDRRDTEAFF.